The sequence of this TCR beta chain was determined in a study of blood T cell repertoires in COVID-19. At the level of the study: Collection of acute and convalescent COVID-19 samples took place in the United States, Italy and Spain.

Germline V gene lookup returns CDR1 LGHDT and CDR2 YNNKEL (reference sequence). The V and J ends lost 3 bases and 3 bases, in that order; junction bases with no gene match: 11. CDR3 length: 18 residues. The count of this clone is one. TCRdb's table, derived via immunoSEQ multiplex PCR, lists solely in-frame clones and lacks some. This table holds about 240,000 clones, 75% to 85% found once. Specimen: peripheral blood. The gene calls are TRBV3-1 (or the pseudogene TRBV3-2) and TRBJ1-5; 10 nucleotides line up with TRBD1. This TCR derives from a woman aged 60-70 years with active or convalescent COVID-19. The CDR3 sequence is CASSQDFGTGVANQPQHF. CDR3 in DNA: TGTGCCAGCAGCCAGGATTTCGGGACAGGGGTTGCCAATCAGCCCCAGCATTTT.